Following are 5 T cell receptor beta chains from one sample sequenced in a study of T cell repertoires in cytomegalovirus infection. TCRdb itself ran the reads through MiXCR, one entry per CDR3 protein. The table includes about 250,000 distinct CDR3 sequences, roughly an eighth detected once. What was sequenced was PBMCs. The origin of the receptors is a human donor in good health (CMV status not recorded). Some clones in this sample may be carry-over from other donors' samples.

This clonotype was seen ten or more times. The chain links TRBV7-2 to TRBJ2-7; 9 bases map to TRBD1. The J segment lost 6 bases and the V segment lost 1 base, leaving 7 bases of the junction unmatched. Germline V gene lookup returns CDR1 SGHTA and CDR2 FQGNSA. This CDR3 comprises 15 residues. The CDR3: CASSLVGQGFREQYF. CDR3 in DNA: TGTGCCAGCAGCTTAGTGGGACAGGGCTTTCGCGAGCAGTACTTC.

The rearrangement joins TRBV28 to TRBJ2-7; D may be TRBD1 (6 bases). Germline V gene lookup returns CDR1 MDHEN and CDR2 SYDVKM. The CDR3 loop spans 14 amino acids. V lost 6 bases to trimming and J lost 0 bases, with 12 bases between them. The CDR3 DNA reads as TGTGCCAGCAGCCTGACAGGATTCTCCTACGAGCAGTACTTC. Residues: CASSLTGFSYEQYF.

This clonotype has a count of ten or more. The chain carries TRBV7-9 and TRBJ2-1; no definite D call. Germline V gene sequence: CDR1 SEHNR, CDR2 FQNEAQ (reference sequence). The CDR3 extends over 8 amino acids. The V and J ends lost 3 bases and 12 bases respectively, with 0 bases between them. The CDR3 bases are TGTGCCAGCAGCTTGCAGTTCTTC. Translation: CASSLQFF.

This clonotype has a count of ten or more. The chain carries TRBV7-2 and TRBJ1-1; a weak D match, TRBD1 (5 bases). V was pared by 1 base and J by 4 bases, with 10 bases between. This CDR3 spans 14 amino acids. Germline CDR1 reads SGHTA; CDR2 reads FQGNSA. The CDR3 coding sequence is TGTGCCAGCAGCTTAGAGGGACTGACCACTGAAGCTTTCTTT. This gives the protein CASSLEGLTTEAFF.

Ten or more counts support this clonotype. V usage is TRBV7-2 and J usage is TRBJ1-1; D gene uncertain. V lost 0 bases and J 5 bases, leaving 10 bases between the germline ends. Germline lookup yields CDR1 SGHTA and CDR2 FQGNSA. The CDR3 extends over 14 amino acids. The CDR3 is CASSLAWEGTEAFF. CDR3 in DNA: TGTGCCAGCAGCTTAGCTTGGGAAGGAACTGAAGCTTTCTTT.